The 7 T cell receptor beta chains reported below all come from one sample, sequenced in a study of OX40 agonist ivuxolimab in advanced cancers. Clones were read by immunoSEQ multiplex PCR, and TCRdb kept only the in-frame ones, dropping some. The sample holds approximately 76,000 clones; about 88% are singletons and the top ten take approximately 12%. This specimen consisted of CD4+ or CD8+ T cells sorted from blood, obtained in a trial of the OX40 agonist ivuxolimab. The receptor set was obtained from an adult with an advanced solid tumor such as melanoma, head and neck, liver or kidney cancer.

The CDR3 coding sequence is TGTGCCAGTAGTCCCGGGGTATCCTACGAGCAGTACTTC. As protein: CASSPGVSYEQYF. The rearrangement joins TRBV19 to TRBJ2-7, with a tentative D call TRBD2 (5 bases). This CDR3 region has 13 residues. V was cut by 5 bases and J by 1 base, with 9 bases left in between. Germline assignment: CDR1 LNHDA and CDR2 SQIVND (reference sequence).

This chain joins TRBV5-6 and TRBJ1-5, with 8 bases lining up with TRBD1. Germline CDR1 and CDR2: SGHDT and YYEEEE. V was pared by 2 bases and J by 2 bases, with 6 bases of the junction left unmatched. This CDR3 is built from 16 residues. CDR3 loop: CASSFQGAQGNQPQHF. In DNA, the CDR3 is TGTGCCAGCAGCTTTCAGGGGGCGCAGGGCAATCAGCCCCAGCATTTT.

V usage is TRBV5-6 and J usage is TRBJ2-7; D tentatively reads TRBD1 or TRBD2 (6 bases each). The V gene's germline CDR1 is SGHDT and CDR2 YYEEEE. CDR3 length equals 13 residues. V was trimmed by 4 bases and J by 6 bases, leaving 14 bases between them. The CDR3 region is CASSPPGATEQYF. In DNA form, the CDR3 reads TGTGCCAGCAGCCCCCCGGGGGCGACCGAGCAGTACTTC.

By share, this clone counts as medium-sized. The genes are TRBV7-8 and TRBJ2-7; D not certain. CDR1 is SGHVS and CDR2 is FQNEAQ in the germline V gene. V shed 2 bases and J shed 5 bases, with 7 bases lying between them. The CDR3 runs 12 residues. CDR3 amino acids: CASSLSVHEQYF. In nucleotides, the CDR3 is TGTGCCAGCAGCTTATCGGTTCACGAGCAGTACTTC.

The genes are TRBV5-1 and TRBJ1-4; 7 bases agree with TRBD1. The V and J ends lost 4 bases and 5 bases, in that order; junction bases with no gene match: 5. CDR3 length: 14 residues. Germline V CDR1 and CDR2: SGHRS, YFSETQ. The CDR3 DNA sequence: TGCGCCAGCAGCCCTGGACAGGAGAATGAAAAACTGTTTTTT. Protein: CASSPGQENEKLFF.

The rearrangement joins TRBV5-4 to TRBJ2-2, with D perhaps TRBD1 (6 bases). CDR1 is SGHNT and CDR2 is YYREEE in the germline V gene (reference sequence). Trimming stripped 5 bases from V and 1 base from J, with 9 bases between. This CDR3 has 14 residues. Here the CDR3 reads CASRKQGNTGELFF. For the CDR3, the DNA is TGTGCCAGCAGGAAACAGGGGAACACCGGGGAGCTGTTTTTT.

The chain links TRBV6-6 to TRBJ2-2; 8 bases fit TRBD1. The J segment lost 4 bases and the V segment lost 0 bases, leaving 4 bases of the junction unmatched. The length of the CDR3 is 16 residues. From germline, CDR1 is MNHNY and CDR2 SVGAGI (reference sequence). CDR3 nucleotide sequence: TGTGCCAGCAGTTACTCAGGGACAGGACCCACCGGGGAGCTGTTTTTT. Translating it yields CASSYSGTGPTGELFF.